Given below is one T cell receptor beta chain in context. Its antigen remains unknown. Germline V CDR1 and CDR2: SGHRS, YFSETQ. The CDR3 consists of 13 residues. V lost 0 bases, J lost 3 bases, and 7 bases lay in between. These data come from a study of OX40 agonist ivuxolimab in advanced cancers. About the research overall: Patients received ivuxolimab, an agonistic anti-OX40 (CD134) antibody. At doses from 0.01 to 10 mg/kg, patients were given intravenous ivuxolimab every 2 weeks.

The study's findings and limits: Expanded clones tended on average to be more numerous among CD8+ T cells than CD4+.

The data were produced by immunoSEQ multiplex PCR, yet TCRdb's version contains in-frame clones alone and is incomplete. The sample includes about 21,000 clones, about 87% of them seen just once. The chain combines TRBV5-1 with TRBJ2-7; unclear D gene. The sequencing here drew on CD4+ or CD8+ T cells sorted from blood, taken in a trial of the OX40 agonist ivuxolimab. The TCR was taken from an adult with an advanced solid tumor such as melanoma, head and neck, liver or kidney cancer. The CDR3 nucleotides read TGCGCCAGCAGCTTGGGGACGTTCTACGAGCAGTACTTC. Protein product: CASSLGTFYEQYF.